The source of this T cell receptor (beta chain) is a study of CD8 T cells in ankylosing spondylitis. Trimming took 0 bases from V and 5 from J, leaving 10 bases between them. The germline CDR1 and CDR2 sequences are MNHEY and SVGAGI. The CDR3 covers 14 residues. Study-wide results and limits: There was a TCR beta motif, made of several highly homologous variants, that appeared characteristic of ankylosing spondylitis blood. Several of the motif variants were reported before in synovial fluid and blood from reactive arthritis.

At least ten counts were recorded for this clonotype. Its antigen is currently unknown. Researchers built TCR beta libraries using quantitative 5'-RACE with molecular barcodes. One entry per CDR3 protein, called by TCRdb with MiXCR from the 5' RACE reads. The table lists 200,000 to 250,000 distinct CDR3 sequences, around 6.6% of them singletons. The receptor was isolated from a male donor with ankylosing spondylitis. The rearrangement joins TRBV6-5 to TRBJ1-1; maybe TRBD1 (6 bases). The specimen sequenced was blood, either unsorted or a sorted T cell fraction (not recorded which). The CDR3 sequence: CASSYSGGWTEAFF. The CDR3 DNA is TGTGCCAGCAGTTACTCGGGGGGCTGGACTGAAGCTTTCTTT.